A selection of T cell receptor beta chains follows, all from one sample in a study of PD-1 blockade in classical Hodgkin lymphoma. Clones were sequenced by immunoSEQ multiplex PCR, and TCRdb holds only the in-frame ones, with some missing. The sample has 72,000 or so clones; 85% to 95% are singletons. The source was peripheral blood mononuclear cells (PBMCs), collected at baseline. The source of these receptors is a human donor with classical Hodgkin lymphoma. Both conserved end residues are part of each CDR3. Fields, in order: clone size, J gene, V gene, D gene, CDR3 protein, CDR3 DNA. D genes are given only for firm matches. The size field is filled for only some rows; it gives once, few, many or a size class.

clone_size: few; j_call: TRBJ1-4; v_call: TRBV5-6; d_call: TRBD1; cdr3_aa: CASSGWRDRGKINEKLFF; cdr3_nt: TGTGCCAGCAGCGGATGGAGGGACAGGGGGAAGATTAATGAAAAACTGTTTTTT
clone_size: -; j_call: TRBJ2-2; v_call: TRBV18; d_call: -; cdr3_aa: CASSPPETGELFF; cdr3_nt: TGTGCCAGCTCACCACCGGAGACCGGGGAGCTGTTTTTT
clone_size: -; j_call: TRBJ2-5; v_call: TRBV9; d_call: -; cdr3_aa: CASSVWGRGETQYF; cdr3_nt: TGTGCCAGCAGCGTATGGGGCCGAGGAGAGACCCAGTACTTC
clone_size: -; j_call: TRBJ2-7; v_call: TRBV4-2; d_call: -; cdr3_aa: CASSQEEGLNIYEQYF; cdr3_nt: TGTGCCAGCAGCCAAGAAGAGGGCCTAAATATATACGAGCAGTACTTC
clone_size: once; j_call: TRBJ2-1; v_call: TRBV14; d_call: -; cdr3_aa: CASSQATWNNEQFF; cdr3_nt: TGTGCCAGCAGCCAAGCTACGTGGAACAATGAGCAGTTCTTC
clone_size: -; j_call: TRBJ2-3; v_call: TRBV30; d_call: -; cdr3_aa: CAWSAGGLGTDTQYF; cdr3_nt: TGTGCCTGGAGTGCCGGGGGGCTGGGCACAGATACGCAGTATTTT
clone_size: -; j_call: TRBJ1-5; v_call: TRBV7-9; d_call: TRBD1; cdr3_aa: CASSQTGYSNQPQHF; cdr3_nt: TGTGCCAGCAGCCAGACAGGGTATAGCAATCAGCCCCAGCATTTT
clone_size: -; j_call: TRBJ2-7; v_call: TRBV5-1; d_call: -; cdr3_aa: CASSLDFGTSNYEQYF; cdr3_nt: TGCGCCAGCAGCTTGGATTTCGGGACCAGCAACTACGAGCAGTACTTC
clone_size: -; j_call: TRBJ2-7; v_call: TRBV6-1; d_call: TRBD1; cdr3_aa: CASITGTVSYEQYF; cdr3_nt: TGTGCCAGCATAACCGGGACAGTCTCCTACGAGCAGTACTTC
clone_size: once; j_call: TRBJ1-3; v_call: TRBV18; d_call: -; cdr3_aa: CASSGVHGSGNTIYF; cdr3_nt: TGTGCCAGCTCAGGAGTTCACGGCTCTGGAAACACCATATATTTT
clone_size: -; j_call: TRBJ1-1; v_call: TRBV6-5; d_call: -; cdr3_aa: CASSYLGGNTEAFF; cdr3_nt: TGTGCCAGCAGTTACCTCGGGGGGAACACTGAAGCTTTCTTT
clone_size: -; j_call: TRBJ1-1; v_call: TRBV30; d_call: -; cdr3_aa: CAWAGGTEAFF; cdr3_nt: TGTGCCTGGGCGGGAGGGACTGAAGCTTTCTTT
clone_size: -; j_call: TRBJ2-7; v_call: TRBV5-1; d_call: TRBD2; cdr3_aa: CASSLDGGRVYEQYF; cdr3_nt: TGCGCCAGCAGCTTGGATGGCGGGAGGGTCTACGAGCAGTACTTC
clone_size: -; j_call: TRBJ2-7; v_call: TRBV27; d_call: -; cdr3_aa: CASSSGLTNVYEQYF; cdr3_nt: TGTGCCAGCAGTTCCGGGCTTACAAATGTCTACGAGCAGTACTTC
clone_size: -; j_call: TRBJ1-2; v_call: TRBV19; d_call: TRBD1; cdr3_aa: CASSLYPGQENGYTF; cdr3_nt: TGTGCCAGTAGCCTCTACCCGGGACAGGAGAATGGCTACACCTTC
clone_size: -; j_call: TRBJ1-2; v_call: TRBV6-6; d_call: TRBD1; cdr3_aa: CASSYPGTGGYGYTF; cdr3_nt: TGTGCCAGCAGTTACCCCGGGACAGGGGGTTATGGCTACACCTTC
clone_size: -; j_call: TRBJ1-1; v_call: TRBV5-6; d_call: TRBD1; cdr3_aa: CASSLRTGGNAFF; cdr3_nt: TGTGCCAGCAGCTTAAGGACAGGGGGTAATGCTTTCTTT
clone_size: -; j_call: TRBJ1-2; v_call: TRBV7-2; d_call: -; cdr3_aa: CASSPRGNYGYTF; cdr3_nt: TGTGCCAGCAGCCCCCGCGGAAACTATGGCTACACCTTC
clone_size: -; j_call: TRBJ2-3; v_call: TRBV20-1; d_call: -; cdr3_aa: CSPYSGDTQYF; cdr3_nt: TGCAGTCCTTATTCGGGAGATACGCAGTATTTT
clone_size: -; j_call: TRBJ1-1; v_call: TRBV27; d_call: -; cdr3_aa: CASSWIGGNTEAFF; cdr3_nt: TGTGCCAGCAGTTGGATAGGGGGGAACACTGAAGCTTTCTTT
clone_size: -; j_call: TRBJ2-7; v_call: TRBV29-1; d_call: -; cdr3_aa: CSVVPSRAGSSYEQYF; cdr3_nt: TGCAGCGTAGTCCCTAGTCGGGCGGGAAGCTCCTACGAGCAGTACTTC
clone_size: once; j_call: TRBJ2-3; v_call: TRBV2; d_call: -; cdr3_aa: CASNRFDTDTQYF; cdr3_nt: TGTGCCAGTAACAGGTTTGACACAGATACGCAGTATTTT
clone_size: -; j_call: TRBJ2-1; v_call: TRBV9; d_call: TRBD2; cdr3_aa: CASGPSGGDDNEQFF; cdr3_nt: TGTGCCAGCGGTCCTAGCGGGGGGGATGACAATGAGCAGTTCTTC
clone_size: -; j_call: TRBJ1-5; v_call: TRBV18; d_call: -; cdr3_aa: CASSETGYSNQPQHF; cdr3_nt: TGTGCCAGCTCCGAGACAGGCTATAGCAATCAGCCCCAGCATTTT
clone_size: -; j_call: TRBJ2-3; v_call: TRBV5-4; d_call: TRBD2; cdr3_aa: CASSLDGGPGLAGGTDTQYF; cdr3_nt: TGTGCCAGCAGCTTGGATGGGGGGCCGGGACTAGCGGGAGGCACAGATACGCAGTATTTT
clone_size: -; j_call: TRBJ1-1; v_call: TRBV6-5; d_call: -; cdr3_aa: CASSPRTGNTEAFF; cdr3_nt: TGTGCCAGCAGCCCGCGGACGGGGAACACTGAAGCTTTCTTT
clone_size: -; j_call: TRBJ2-2; v_call: TRBV6-1; d_call: TRBD2; cdr3_aa: CASSEVWLAGTGELFF; cdr3_nt: TGTGCCAGCAGTGAAGTGTGGCTAGCGGGGACCGGGGAGCTGTTTTTT
clone_size: -; j_call: TRBJ1-1; v_call: TRBV18; d_call: -; cdr3_aa: CASLSTGNTEAFF; cdr3_nt: TGTGCCAGCTTATCCACGGGGAACACTGAAGCTTTCTTT
clone_size: -; j_call: TRBJ2-3; v_call: TRBV10-3; d_call: -; cdr3_aa: CAISGGGATDTQYF; cdr3_nt: TGTGCCATCAGTGGTGGGGGCGCGACAGATACGCAGTATTTT
clone_size: -; j_call: TRBJ2-7; v_call: TRBV19; d_call: TRBD2; cdr3_aa: CASSHGIAGNEQYF; cdr3_nt: TGTGCCAGTAGTCACGGGATAGCGGGGAACGAGCAGTACTTC
clone_size: -; j_call: TRBJ2-2; v_call: TRBV10-2; d_call: -; cdr3_aa: CASSESSGVYTGELFF; cdr3_nt: TGCGCCAGCAGTGAGTCATCGGGGGTATACACCGGGGAGCTGTTTTTT
clone_size: -; j_call: TRBJ1-5; v_call: TRBV6-5; d_call: TRBD1; cdr3_aa: CASSRTGKNQPQHF; cdr3_nt: TGTGCCAGCAGCCGGACAGGGAAGAATCAGCCCCAGCATTTT
clone_size: -; j_call: TRBJ2-3; v_call: TRBV9; d_call: TRBD2; cdr3_aa: CASSVGGGPFVSDTQYF; cdr3_nt: TGTGCCAGCAGCGTGGGCGGGGGGCCGTTCGTTTCAGATACGCAGTATTTT
clone_size: -; j_call: TRBJ2-7; v_call: TRBV19; d_call: TRBD1; cdr3_aa: CASSSLDRVEYEQYF; cdr3_nt: TGTGCCAGTAGTAGCCTCGACAGGGTCGAATACGAGCAGTACTTC
clone_size: once; j_call: TRBJ1-2; v_call: TRBV19; d_call: -; cdr3_aa: CASKEGNYGYTF; cdr3_nt: TGTGCCAGTAAAGAGGGAAACTATGGCTACACCTTC
clone_size: -; j_call: TRBJ2-6; v_call: TRBV12-2; d_call: -; cdr3_aa: CASRLERRLTF; cdr3_nt: TGTGCAAGTCGCTTGGAGCGGCGCCTGACTTTC
clone_size: -; j_call: TRBJ1-3; v_call: TRBV7-6; d_call: -; cdr3_aa: CASSPLIAVSGNTIYF; cdr3_nt: TGTGCCAGCAGCCCGCTTATAGCCGTCTCTGGAAACACCATATATTTT
clone_size: -; j_call: TRBJ1-5; v_call: TRBV2; d_call: -; cdr3_aa: CASSEDFQDLWPQHF; cdr3_nt: TGTGCCAGCAGTGAAGATTTCCAGGACCTGTGGCCCCAGCATTTT
clone_size: -; j_call: TRBJ2-7; v_call: TRBV2; d_call: TRBD1; cdr3_aa: CASRDRGLIYEQYF; cdr3_nt: TGTGCCAGCAGGGACAGGGGCCTAATCTACGAGCAGTACTTC
clone_size: -; j_call: TRBJ2-7; v_call: TRBV7-6; d_call: TRBD2; cdr3_aa: CASSHGLAISSEQYF; cdr3_nt: TGTGCCAGCAGCCATGGACTAGCGATCTCCTCGGAGCAGTACTTC
clone_size: -; j_call: TRBJ1-1; v_call: TRBV7-9; d_call: -; cdr3_aa: CASSSSAGANTEAFF; cdr3_nt: TGTGCCAGCAGCTCCTCAGCGGGGGCGAACACTGAAGCTTTCTTT
clone_size: -; j_call: TRBJ2-5; v_call: TRBV5-4; d_call: -; cdr3_aa: CASSSYGVGYQETQYF; cdr3_nt: TGTGCCAGCAGCTCCTACGGAGTCGGGTACCAAGAGACCCAGTACTTC
clone_size: -; j_call: TRBJ2-1; v_call: TRBV5-5; d_call: TRBD1; cdr3_aa: CASSRDRGVPNEQFF; cdr3_nt: TGTGCCAGCAGCAGGGACAGGGGGGTCCCCAATGAGCAGTTCTTC
clone_size: -; j_call: TRBJ1-2; v_call: TRBV30; d_call: -; cdr3_aa: CAWSVHGRRRVDYGYTF; cdr3_nt: TGTGCCTGGAGTGTACATGGTCGGAGAAGGGTGGACTATGGCTACACCTTC
clone_size: once; j_call: TRBJ1-6; v_call: TRBV2; d_call: -; cdr3_aa: CASSSGRVGINSPLHF; cdr3_nt: TGTGCCAGCAGCTCCGGCAGGGTGGGTATAAACTCACCCCTCCACTTT
clone_size: few; j_call: TRBJ2-5; v_call: TRBV7-7; d_call: TRBD2; cdr3_aa: CASSSGGGAGETQYF; cdr3_nt: TGTGCCAGCAGCTCGGGCGGGGGGGCCGGAGAGACCCAGTACTTC
clone_size: -; j_call: TRBJ2-5; v_call: TRBV4-3; d_call: -; cdr3_aa: CASSQDYPETQYF; cdr3_nt: TGCGCCAGCAGCCAAGATTATCCGGAGACCCAGTACTTC
clone_size: -; j_call: TRBJ2-5; v_call: TRBV5-6; d_call: TRBD2; cdr3_aa: CASSLSSGIFWETQYF; cdr3_nt: TGTGCCAGCAGCTTGAGTAGCGGGATATTTTGGGAGACCCAGTACTTC
clone_size: -; j_call: TRBJ2-2; v_call: TRBV25-1; d_call: -; cdr3_aa: CASRRDTGELFF; cdr3_nt: TGTGCCAGCAGGAGAGACACCGGGGAGCTGTTTTTT
clone_size: -; j_call: TRBJ1-5; v_call: TRBV6-1; d_call: -; cdr3_aa: CASRMNHLTDQPQHF; cdr3_nt: TGTGCCAGCAGGATGAACCACCTAACAGATCAGCCCCAGCATTTT
clone_size: -; j_call: TRBJ1-2; v_call: TRBV11-2; d_call: -; cdr3_aa: CASSPPGQYIRNGYTF; cdr3_nt: TGTGCCAGCAGCCCCCCCGGACAGTATATCCGGAACGGCTACACCTTC
clone_size: -; j_call: TRBJ2-7; v_call: TRBV7-8; d_call: TRBD1; cdr3_aa: CASSVTGFPYEQYF; cdr3_nt: TGTGCCAGCAGCGTGACAGGGTTCCCTTACGAGCAGTACTTC
clone_size: -; j_call: TRBJ2-1; v_call: TRBV4-3; d_call: TRBD2; cdr3_aa: CASSQDDSGRYNEQFF; cdr3_nt: TGCGCCAGCAGCCAAGATGATAGCGGGCGCTACAATGAGCAGTTCTTC
clone_size: -; j_call: TRBJ2-7; v_call: TRBV7-7; d_call: -; cdr3_aa: CASSPPWRGASRFRKYEQYF; cdr3_nt: TGTGCCAGCAGCCCTCCTTGGAGGGGGGCCTCAAGATTTAGGAAGTACGAGCAGTACTTC
clone_size: -; j_call: TRBJ2-7; v_call: TRBV21-1; d_call: -; cdr3_aa: CASSTLAHEQYF; cdr3_nt: TGTGCCAGCAGCACCCTAGCCCACGAGCAGTACTTC
clone_size: -; j_call: TRBJ2-3; v_call: TRBV9; d_call: TRBD1; cdr3_aa: CASTQTGITQYF; cdr3_nt: TGTGCCAGCACCCAGACAGGGATTACGCAGTATTTT
clone_size: once; j_call: TRBJ1-1; v_call: TRBV5-6; d_call: -; cdr3_aa: CASSKTAEAFF; cdr3_nt: TGTGCCAGCAGTAAGACAGCTGAAGCTTTCTTT
clone_size: -; j_call: TRBJ2-1; v_call: TRBV12-2; d_call: -; cdr3_aa: CASRFGWTREPAEQFF; cdr3_nt: TGTGCAAGTCGCTTCGGGTGGACTAGAGAGCCGGCTGAGCAGTTCTTC
clone_size: -; j_call: TRBJ2-7; v_call: TRBV19; d_call: -; cdr3_aa: CASSSLYEQYF; cdr3_nt: TGTGCCAGTAGTAGCCTCTACGAGCAGTACTTC